Included here is one T cell receptor (beta chain) sequence, with context. Its antigen is currently unknown. iRepertoire HTBI primers and Arm-PCR of CDR3 regions built TCR beta libraries. Using its own MiXCR run on the multiplex PCR reads, TCRdb lists one record per CDR3 protein. The data hold some 330,000 distinct CDR3 sequences, with about 12% observed a single time. Germline V gives CDR1 SNHLY, CDR2 FYNNEI. This CDR3 spans 14 amino acids. The V end lost 8 bases, the J end lost 4 bases, and 17 bases lay between the germline ends. This sample was included in a study of regulatory T cells in long-lasting Graves disease. Study results and limitations: Peripheral blood, not thyroid tissue, was the sole material studied. Having few samples may have compromised the accuracy.

Time point of the sample: newly diagnosed GD, antithyroid drugs for less than 3 months. PBMCs provided the RNA from which the TCR library was made. These same records also appear under a second study, on T cells in Graves' hyperthyroidism and ophthalmopathy. That publication notes: Diagnoses were made from clinical symptoms, serum measures (thyroxine and TRAb), thyroid ultrasound and orbital computed tomography. First-round RT-PCR targeting the TCR CDR3 was performed with the HTBI primer set.

Sequences were derived from peripheral blood mononuclear cells (PBMCs), sampled at new diagnosis, from a patient treated with antithyroid drugs. The clonotype comes from a woman between 18 and 29 years old with Graves disease. This chain uses TRBV2 with TRBJ1-2; D might be TRBD1 (5 bases). In DNA form, the CDR3 reads TGTGCCAGCGGGGTTCGGGGACGGGTCTATGGCTACACCTTC. This sequence encodes CASGVRGRVYGYTF.